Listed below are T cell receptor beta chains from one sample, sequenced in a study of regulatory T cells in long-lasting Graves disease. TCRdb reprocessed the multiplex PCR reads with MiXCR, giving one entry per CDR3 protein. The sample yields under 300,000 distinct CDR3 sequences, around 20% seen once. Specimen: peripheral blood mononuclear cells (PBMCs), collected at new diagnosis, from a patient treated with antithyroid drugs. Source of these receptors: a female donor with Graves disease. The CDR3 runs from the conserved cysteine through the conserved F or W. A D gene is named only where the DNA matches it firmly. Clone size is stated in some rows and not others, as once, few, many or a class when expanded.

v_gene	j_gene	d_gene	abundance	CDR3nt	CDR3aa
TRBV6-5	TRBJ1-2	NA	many	TGTGCCAGCAGTTGGTTGGTTAACTATGGCTACACCTTC	CASSWLVNYGYTF
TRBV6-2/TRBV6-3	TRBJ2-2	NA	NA	TGTGCCAGCAGTGAAATTCCAGGGCTTTCGACCGGGGAGCTGTTTTTT	CASSEIPGLSTGELFF
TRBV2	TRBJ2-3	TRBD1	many	TGTGCCAGCACCGAAGGCAGGGGGTTCACAGATACGCAGTATTTT	CASTEGRGFTDTQYF
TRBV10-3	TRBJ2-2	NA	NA	TGTGCCATCAGTGAGTCGGATGCGGGGCGGGGGAACACCGGGGAGCTGTTTTTT	CAISESDAGRGNTGELFF
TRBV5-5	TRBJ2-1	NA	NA	TGTGCCGGCAGCCCATACAGGGCCTACAATGAGCAGTTCTTC	CAGSPYRAYNEQFF
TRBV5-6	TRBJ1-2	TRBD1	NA	TGTGCCAGCAGCCGGTTCGGGACAGTGAATGGGTATGGCTACACCTTC	CASSRFGTVNGYGYTF
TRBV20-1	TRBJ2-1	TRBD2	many	TGCAGTGCTATCGCCTGGACTAGCGGGGCCAATGAGCAGTTCTTC	CSAIAWTSGANEQFF
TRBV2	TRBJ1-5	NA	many	TGTGCCACCGCTGTCACCCATAGCAATCAGCCCCAGCATTTT	CATAVTHSNQPQHF
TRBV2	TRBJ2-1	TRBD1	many	TGTGCCAGCAGCGTGGGACAGGGGTCCTACAATGAGCAGTTCTTC	CASSVGQGSYNEQFF
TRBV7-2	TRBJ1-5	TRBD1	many	TGTGCCAGCAGCTTAGATAGGACAGGGGTCCAGCCCCAGCATTTT	CASSLDRTGVQPQHF
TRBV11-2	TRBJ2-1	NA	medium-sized	TGTGCCAGCAGCCCCGAAACGGGAACCATGGGGAATGAGCAGTTCTTC	CASSPETGTMGNEQFF
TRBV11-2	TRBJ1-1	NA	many	TGTGCCAGCAGCCTCTCAGGGGCGGGCACTGAAGCTTTCTTT	CASSLSGAGTEAFF
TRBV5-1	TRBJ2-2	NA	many	TGCGCCAGCAGCCACGGGAATACCGGGGAGCTGTTTTTT	CASSHGNTGELFF
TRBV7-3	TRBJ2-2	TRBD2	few	TGTGCCAGCAGCTGGGGAGGGCTCGGCGGGGAGCTGTTTTTT	CASSWGGLGGELFF
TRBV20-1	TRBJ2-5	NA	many	TGCAGTGCTAGATTCGGGACGGAAGAGACCCAGTACTTC	CSARFGTEETQYF
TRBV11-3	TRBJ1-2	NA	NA	TGTGCCAGCAGCTTAGGTGGAACGGGGGGCTACACCTTC	CASSLGGTGGYTF
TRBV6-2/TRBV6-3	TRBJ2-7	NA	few	TGTGCCAGCAGTGAAATCTCGGACCCGTACTTC	CASSEISDPYF
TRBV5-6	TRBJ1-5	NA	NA	TGTGCCAGCAGCTTGTTCAGGGCGGGATATAGGCCCCAGCATTTT	CASSLFRAGYRPQHF
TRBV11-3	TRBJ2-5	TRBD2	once	TGTGCCAGCAGCTGGAGGACTAGCGGGGCCAGGGAGACCCAGTACTTC	CASSWRTSGARETQYF
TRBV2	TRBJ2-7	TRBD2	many	TGTGCCAGCAGTGACAGGAGGAGGACTAGCGGGAGCGAGCAGTACTTC	CASSDRRRTSGSEQYF
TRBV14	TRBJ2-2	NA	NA	TGTGCCAGCAGCCAATTACTGGGTATCGGGGAGCTGTTTTTT	CASSQLLGIGELFF
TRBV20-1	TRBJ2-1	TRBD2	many	TGCAGTGCTAGAGGACTAGCGGGGGGGCTTAGTGAGCAGTTCTTC	CSARGLAGGLSEQFF
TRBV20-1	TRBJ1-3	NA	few	TGCAGTGCTAGTTTTTGGGGGGCGCTTGAAAACACCATATATTTT	CSASFWGALENTIYF
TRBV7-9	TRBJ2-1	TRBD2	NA	TGTGCCAGCAGCCGGACCGGGACTAGCGGGCTCTCCTACAATGAGCAGTTCTTC	CASSRTGTSGLSYNEQFF
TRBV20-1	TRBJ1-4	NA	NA	TGCAGTGCCCCCCGGTCTGGGGCAATCGCTAATGAAAAACTGTTTTTT	CSAPRSGAIANEKLFF
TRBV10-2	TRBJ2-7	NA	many	TGCGCCAGCACCCCGGACGACTCCTACGAGCAGTACTTC	CASTPDDSYEQYF
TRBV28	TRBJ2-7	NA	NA	TGTGCCAGCACCCCGGACACAATCTCCTACGAGCAGTACTTC	CASTPDTISYEQYF
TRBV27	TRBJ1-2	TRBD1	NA	TGTGCCAGCAGTGATGAACAGGGGGCGAATGGCTACACCTTC	CASSDEQGANGYTF
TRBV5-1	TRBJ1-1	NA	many	TGCGCCAGCAGGTACCGCTTGACAGGGAACACTGAAGCTTTCTTT	CASRYRLTGNTEAFF
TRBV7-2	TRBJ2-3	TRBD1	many	TGTGCCAGCAGCTACACAGGGGGCGGGACAGATACGCAGTATTTT	CASSYTGGGTDTQYF
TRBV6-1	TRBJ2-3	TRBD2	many	TGTGCCAGCAGTGCGACTAGCGGGTTGACAGATACGCAGTATTTT	CASSATSGLTDTQYF
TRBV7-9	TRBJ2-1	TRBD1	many	TGTGCCAGCACAGGACAGGGTGCGGTTGTTGAGCAGTTCTTC	CASTGQGAVVEQFF
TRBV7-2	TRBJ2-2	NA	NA	TGTGCCAGCAGCGTCCGACAGGAAAACACCGGGGAGCTGTTTTTT	CASSVRQENTGELFF
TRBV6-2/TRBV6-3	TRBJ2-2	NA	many	TGTGCCAGCAGCCTCCTGGGCCGTTACACCGGGGAGCTGTTTTTT	CASSLLGRYTGELFF